Presented here are 12 T cell receptor beta chains from one specimen sequenced in a study of technical replicates of blood from several donors. Sequenced by immunoSEQ multiplex PCR; TCRdb stores in-frame clones only, minus some. The sample includes about 70,000 clones, roughly 96% of them seen just once. The sequenced sample consisted of T cells isolated from PBMCs. The receptors derive from a human donor in good health.

This chain joins TRBV28 and TRBJ2-1; 14 nucleotides agree with TRBD2. The V gene end was trimmed by 5 bases and the J gene end by 6 bases; junction bases not matched to a gene: 3. Germline assignment: CDR1 MDHEN and CDR2 SYDVKM. This CDR3 comprises 15 residues. The CDR3 protein is CASSLGTSGGNEQFF. DNA of the CDR3: TGTGCCAGCAGTCTTGGGACTAGCGGGGGCAATGAGCAGTTCTTC.

This rearrangement joins TRBV5-5 to TRBJ2-7, with 8 bases identical to TRBD1. The germline V gene has CDR1 SGHKS and CDR2 YYEKEE (reference sequence). CDR3 size: 15 residues. The V gene end was trimmed by 4 bases and the J gene end by 6 bases; junction bases not matched to a gene: 12. The CDR3 region is CASSPTTGGIAEQYF. In DNA, the CDR3 is TGTGCCAGCAGCCCAACCACAGGGGGGATAGCCGAGCAGTACTTC.

This clone appeared a single time. The chain employs TRBV6-5 and TRBJ2-7, with 10 bases that match TRBD1. The germline gives CDR1 MNHEY, CDR2 SVGAGI. The CDR3 spans 15 residues. Losses at the gene ends were 4 bases for V and 2 bases for J; bases not matched to a gene: 5. The CDR3 nucleotides read TGTGCCAGCAGTTTTCAGGACAGGGGGGCCTACGAGCAGTACTTC. It specifies CASSFQDRGAYEQYF.

V is TRBV18 and J is TRBJ2-1; TRBD1 is a possible D gene (6 bases). This CDR3 contains 13 residues. V gave up 4 bases and J gave up 8 bases, with 12 bases separating them. The germline V gene encodes CDR1 KGHSH and CDR2 LQKENI. CDR3: CASSLTGPDEQFF. CDR3 coding DNA: TGTGCCAGCTCACTGACAGGTCCCGATGAGCAGTTCTTC.

CDR3 protein: CASGLAGWNEQFF. The CDR3 nucleotides read TGTGCCAGCGGACTAGCGGGGTGGAATGAGCAGTTCTTC. The chain has TRBV6-5 and TRBJ2-1; 12 bases agree with TRBD2. V shed 8 bases and J 7 bases; nucleotides not matched to a gene: 3. The V gene's germline CDR1 is MNHEY and CDR2 SVGAGI. The CDR3 loop spans 13 amino acids.

The sample holds one count of this clone. This chain connects TRBV19 to TRBJ1-2, with 7 bases fitting TRBD1. Trimming cost V 7 bases and J 4 bases; bases outside gene matches: 9. The CDR3 runs 14 residues. CDR1 is LNHDA, CDR2 SQIVND, per germline (reference sequence). The CDR3 loop is CASTGDRLFYGYTF. Written as DNA, the CDR3 is TGTGCCAGTACAGGGGACAGACTTTTCTATGGCTACACCTTC.

The rearrangement joins TRBV15 to TRBJ2-7; 9 bases agree with TRBD2. The germline V gene has CDR1 LNHNV and CDR2 YYDKDF (reference sequence). The CDR3 extends over 15 amino acids. J was trimmed by 3 bases and V by 1 base; bases with no gene match: 4. CDR3 in amino acids: CATSRAAGGFYEQYF. For the CDR3, the DNA is TGTGCCACCAGCAGAGCGGCGGGGGGGTTCTACGAGCAGTACTTC.

CDR3 loop: CSVRTGNSNQPQHF. The CDR3 bases are TGCAGCGTTCGGACAGGAAATAGCAATCAGCCCCAGCATTTT. The rearrangement links TRBV29-1 to TRBJ1-5, with TRBD1 matching over 7 bases. The CDR3 sequence is 14 residues long. The germline V gene encodes CDR1 SQVTM and CDR2 ANQGSEA. The V and J ends lost 5 bases and 0 bases, in that order; junction bases with no gene match: 4.

The V call is TRBV19, the J call TRBJ1-5; 8 bases agree with TRBD1. Germline trimming cut 0 bases from V and 6 bases from J; bases unmatched to any gene: 4. Germline lookup yields CDR1 LNHDA and CDR2 SQIVND (reference sequence). The CDR3 runs to 15 residues. The CDR3 reads CASSIDWTGRQPQHF. As DNA, the CDR3 is TGTGCCAGTAGTATAGATTGGACAGGGCGTCAGCCCCAGCATTTT.

This chain joins TRBV7-2 and TRBJ1-2, with unresolved D. V dropped 3 bases and J dropped 8 bases, with 13 bases sitting between them. There are 13 residues in the CDR3. CDR1 and CDR2 from the germline V gene are SGHTA and FQGNSA. The CDR3 region has the DNA TGTGCCAGCAGCTTTATCAAGGTCGGGGGCTACACCTTC. Translation gives CASSFIKVGGYTF. The entire variable domain, with the rest obtained from reference TRBV7-2 and TRBJ1-2, is as follows: GAGVSQSPSNKVTEKGKDVELRCDPISGHTALYWYRQSLGQGLEFLIYFQGNSAPDKSGLPSDRFSAERTGGSVSTLTIQRTQQEDSAVYLCASSFIKVGGYTFGSGTRLTVV.

This chain uses TRBV5-1 with TRBJ1-5; the match to TRBD1 covers 7 bases. This CDR3 is built from 15 residues. V shed 0 bases and J 2 bases; nucleotides not matched to a gene: 2. CDR1 is SGHRS and CDR2 is YFSETQ in the germline V gene. CDR3 region: CASSLDGQGNQPQHF. CDR3 coding DNA: TGCGCCAGCAGCTTGGACGGACAGGGCAATCAGCCCCAGCATTTT.

This clone was seen just once. This chain links TRBV11-2 with TRBJ2-7; weak D call: TRBD2 (5 bases). Trimming stripped 4 bases from V and 6 bases from J, with 10 bases between. The CDR3 is made up of 12 amino acids. Germline-derived CDR1 and CDR2 are SGHAT and FQNNGV. The CDR3, as DNA: TGTGCCAGCAGCTCACTAGGCCCCGAGCAGTACTTC. It translates to CASSSLGPEQYF.